These 9 T cell receptor beta chains share one sample of origin, sequenced in a study of CD8+ T cells in alopecia areata. Once RNA had been extracted, it was reverse transcribed into cDNA to act as the sequencing template. Method: immunoSEQ multiplex PCR; TCRdb's copy keeps in-frame clones and lacks some. In the table there are a few hundred thousand clones, more than 55% of which are singletons. Sequenced sample: CD8+ T cells sorted from blood. The receptors shown here come from a human donor in good health.

The chain links TRBV29-1 to TRBJ1-5; D might be TRBD1 (6 bases). From germline, CDR1 is SQVTM and CDR2 ANQGSEA. The CDR3 loop spans 14 amino acids. V was pared by 4 bases and J by 2 bases, with 12 bases between. The CDR3 DNA reads TGCAGCGTTGGGGGGGGCGGGCGCAATCAGCCCCAGCATTTT. This encodes CSVGGGGRNQPQHF.

This clone was found once. This chain joins TRBV4-1 and TRBJ2-3; 9 bases agree with TRBD1. V dropped 8 bases and J dropped 1; count of bases not matched to a gene: 1. This CDR3 is 13 amino acids long. In germline, CDR1 is MGHRA, CDR2 YSYEKL. The CDR3 region has the DNA TGCGCCAGCCGGGACAGGGGCACAGATACGCAGTATTTT. Its translation is CASRDRGTDTQYF.

This clone was counted only a few times. V usage is TRBV6-5 and J usage is TRBJ1-5, with 7 bases fitting TRBD1. The CDR3 totals 14 residues. Unmatched junction bases numbered 4, after V lost 6 bases and J lost 2 bases. Germline lookup yields CDR1 MNHEY and CDR2 SVGAGI. CDR3 in amino acids: CASRGQVGNQPQHF. For the CDR3, the DNA is TGTGCCAGCAGAGGACAGGTGGGCAATCAGCCCCAGCATTTT.

This rearrangement joins TRBV5-6 to TRBJ2-7; D is possibly TRBD1 or TRBD2 (5 bases each). This CDR3 has 13 amino acids. Deletions cut 3 bases from V and 3 bases from J, with 10 bases between. Germline V lookup: CDR1 SGHDT, CDR2 YYEEEE. The CDR3 DNA is TGTGCCAGCAGCTGGGACGGGGTCTACGAGCAGTACTTC. Protein: CASSWDGVYEQYF.

This clone was detected a few times. The rearrangement links TRBV28 to TRBJ2-7; no clear D. Germline lookup yields CDR1 MDHEN and CDR2 SYDVKM. The CDR3 totals 10 residues. The V gene lost 6 bases and the J gene lost 10 bases, with 10 bases spanning the gap. The CDR3 DNA is TGTGCCAGCAGCCTCGGCCAACAGTACTTC. This gives the protein CASSLGQQYF.

This chain uses TRBV29-1 with TRBJ2-5, with a tentative D call TRBD2 (5 bases). The CDR3 runs 12 residues. V lost 2 bases, J lost 3 bases, and 7 bases lay in between. Germline V CDR1 and CDR2: SQVTM, ANQGSEA. CDR3 DNA sequence: TGCAGCGTTGAATCCGGGGAAGAGACCCAGTACTTC. Its translation: CSVESGEETQYF.

The chain recombines TRBV5-1 with TRBJ1-2, with D unresolved. V shed 4 bases and J shed 5 bases, with 12 bases lying between them. The CDR3 totals 13 residues. Germline values: CDR1 SGHRS, CDR2 YFSETQ. In DNA, the CDR3 is TGCGCCAGCAGCGCGAGAAGTTGGTATGGCTACACCTTC. It codes for CASSARSWYGYTF.

V is TRBV7-9 and J is TRBJ2-1; a weak D match, TRBD1 (5 bases). The CDR3 has 12 amino acids. V shed 8 bases and J shed 1 base, with 6 bases lying between them. Germline values: CDR1 SEHNR, CDR2 FQNEAQ (reference sequence). CDR3 sequence reads: CASGASYNEQFF. In DNA form, the CDR3 reads TGTGCCAGCGGGGCATCCTACAATGAGCAGTTCTTC.

V is TRBV7-9 and J is TRBJ2-5, with 7 bases fitting TRBD2. The CDR3 is made up of 17 amino acids. The germline CDR1 and CDR2 sequences are SEHNR and FQNEAQ (reference sequence). J gave up 0 bases and V 5 bases, and 12 bases lay outside the gene matches. The CDR3 loop reads CASSPQAGAGYQETQYF. The CDR3 nucleotides read TGTGCCAGCAGCCCTCAGGCAGGAGCGGGGTACCAAGAGACCCAGTACTTC. The whole variable domain, filled in from reference TRBV7-9 and TRBJ2-5, reads DTGVSQNPRHKITKRGQNVTFRCDPISEHNRLYWYRQTLGQGPEFLTYFQNEAQLEKSRLLSDRFSAERPKGSFSTLEIQRTEQGDSAMYLCASSPQAGAGYQETQYFGPGTRLLVL.